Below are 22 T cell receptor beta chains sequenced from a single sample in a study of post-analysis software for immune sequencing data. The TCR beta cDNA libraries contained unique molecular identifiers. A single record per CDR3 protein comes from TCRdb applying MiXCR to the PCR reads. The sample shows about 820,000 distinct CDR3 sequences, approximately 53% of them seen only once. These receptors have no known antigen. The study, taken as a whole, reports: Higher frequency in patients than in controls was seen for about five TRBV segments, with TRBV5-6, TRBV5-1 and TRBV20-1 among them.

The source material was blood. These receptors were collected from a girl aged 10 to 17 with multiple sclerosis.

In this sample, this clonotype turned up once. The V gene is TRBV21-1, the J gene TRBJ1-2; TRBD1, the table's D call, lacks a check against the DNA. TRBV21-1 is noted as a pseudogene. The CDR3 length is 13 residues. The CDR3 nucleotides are TGTGCCAGCAACCACCGGGGTGTTAGCGGCTACACCTTC. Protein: CASNHRGVSGYTF.

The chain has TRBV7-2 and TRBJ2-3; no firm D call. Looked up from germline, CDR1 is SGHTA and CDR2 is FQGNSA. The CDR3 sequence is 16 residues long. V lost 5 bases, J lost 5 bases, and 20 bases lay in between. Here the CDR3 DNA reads TGTGCCAGCAGCCAGCCCTCCCGAACCTTGCGAGATACGCAGTATTTT. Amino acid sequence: CASSQPSRTLRDTQYF.

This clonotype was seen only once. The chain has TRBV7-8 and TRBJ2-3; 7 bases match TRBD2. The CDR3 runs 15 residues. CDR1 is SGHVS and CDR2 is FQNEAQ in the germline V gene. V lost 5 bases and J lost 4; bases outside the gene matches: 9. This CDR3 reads CASSVPGLRADTQYF. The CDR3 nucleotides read TGTGCCAGCAGCGTCCCGGGACTAAGGGCAGATACGCAGTATTTT.

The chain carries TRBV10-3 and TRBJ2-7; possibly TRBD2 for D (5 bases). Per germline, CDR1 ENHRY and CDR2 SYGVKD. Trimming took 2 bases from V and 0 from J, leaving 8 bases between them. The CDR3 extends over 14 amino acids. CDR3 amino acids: CAISERGSSYEQYF. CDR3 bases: TGTGCCATCAGTGAGCGGGGTAGCTCCTACGAGCAGTACTTC.

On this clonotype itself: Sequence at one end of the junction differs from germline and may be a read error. The CDR3 bases are TGTACCAGCAGCCAAGACGGAGGACTAAGTGCACCCTACGAGCAGTACTTC. It is translated as CTSSQDGGLSAPYEQYF. The V and J genes are TRBV4-2 and TRBJ2-7, with D possibly matching TRBD2 (6 bases). This CDR3 contains 17 residues. Germline-derived CDR1 and CDR2 are LGHNA and YNFKEQ.

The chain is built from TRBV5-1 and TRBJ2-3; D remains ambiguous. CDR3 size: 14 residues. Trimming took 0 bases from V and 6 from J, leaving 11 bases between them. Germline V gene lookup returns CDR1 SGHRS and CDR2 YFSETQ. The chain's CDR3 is CASSLAVVADTQYF. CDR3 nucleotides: TGCGCCAGCAGCTTGGCCGTCGTGGCGGATACGCAGTATTTT.

The CDR3: CSALRGSGSETQYF. As DNA, the CDR3 is TGCAGTGCCCTCAGGGGGAGCGGGTCCGAGACCCAGTACTTC. The V call is TRBV20-1, the J call TRBJ2-5; D may be TRBD1 (7 bases). The germline CDR1 and CDR2 sequences are DFQATT and SNEGSKA (reference sequence). The CDR3 spans 14 residues. The V and J ends lost 6 bases and 5 bases respectively, with 19 bases between them.

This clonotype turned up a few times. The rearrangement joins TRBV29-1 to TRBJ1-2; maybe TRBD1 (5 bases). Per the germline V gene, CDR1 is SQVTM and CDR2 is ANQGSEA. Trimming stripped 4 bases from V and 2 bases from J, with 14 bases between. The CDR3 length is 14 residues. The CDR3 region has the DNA TGCAGCGTTGCGGGACGCTTAGGGAACTATGGCTACACCTTC. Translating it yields CSVAGRLGNYGYTF. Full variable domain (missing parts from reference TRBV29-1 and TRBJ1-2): SAVISQKPSRDICQRGTSLTIQCQVDSQVTMMFWYRQQPGQSLTLIATANQGSEATYESGFVIDKFPISRPNLTFSTLTVSNMSPEDSSIYLCSVAGRLGNYGYTFGSGTRLTVV.

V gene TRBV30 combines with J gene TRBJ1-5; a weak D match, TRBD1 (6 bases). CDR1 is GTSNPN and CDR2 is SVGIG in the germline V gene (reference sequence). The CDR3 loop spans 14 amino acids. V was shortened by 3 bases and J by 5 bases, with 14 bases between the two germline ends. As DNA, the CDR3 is TGTGCCTGGAGCCGAGGGGGAGGAGATCAGCCCCAGCATTTT. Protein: CAWSRGGGDQPQHF.

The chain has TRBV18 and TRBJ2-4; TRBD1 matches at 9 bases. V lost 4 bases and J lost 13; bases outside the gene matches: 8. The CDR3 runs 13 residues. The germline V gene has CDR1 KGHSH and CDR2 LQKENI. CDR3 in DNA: TGTGCCAGCTCACAGGAGACAGGGGGGGAGCAGTACTTC. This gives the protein CASSQETGGEQYF.

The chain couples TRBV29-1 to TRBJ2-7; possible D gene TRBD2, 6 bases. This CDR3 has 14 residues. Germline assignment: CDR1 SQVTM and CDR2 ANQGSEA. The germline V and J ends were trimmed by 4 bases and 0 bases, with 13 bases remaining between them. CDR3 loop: CSVVSPGSSYEQYF. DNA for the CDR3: TGCAGCGTTGTATCGCCCGGGAGCTCCTACGAGCAGTACTTC.

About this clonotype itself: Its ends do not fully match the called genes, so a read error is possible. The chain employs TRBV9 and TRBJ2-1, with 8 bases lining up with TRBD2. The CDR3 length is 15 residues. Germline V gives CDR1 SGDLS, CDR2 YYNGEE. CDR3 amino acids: CTSSVDRGGYNEQFF. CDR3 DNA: TGTACCAGCAGCGTAGACCGGGGGGGTTACAATGAGCAGTTCTTC.

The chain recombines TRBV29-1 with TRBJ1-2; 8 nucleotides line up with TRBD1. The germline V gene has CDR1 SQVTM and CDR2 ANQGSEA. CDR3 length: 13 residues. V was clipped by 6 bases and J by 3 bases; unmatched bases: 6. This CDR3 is CSVDLDRDYGYTF. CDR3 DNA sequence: TGCAGCGTAGACCTGGACAGGGACTATGGCTACACCTTC.

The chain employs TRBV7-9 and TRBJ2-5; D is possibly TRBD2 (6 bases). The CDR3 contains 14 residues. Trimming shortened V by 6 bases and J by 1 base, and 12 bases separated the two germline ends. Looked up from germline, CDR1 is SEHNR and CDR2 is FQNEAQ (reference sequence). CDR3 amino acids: CASSLVAAQETQYF. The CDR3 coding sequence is TGTGCCAGCAGTTTGGTAGCGGCCCAAGAGACCCAGTACTTC.

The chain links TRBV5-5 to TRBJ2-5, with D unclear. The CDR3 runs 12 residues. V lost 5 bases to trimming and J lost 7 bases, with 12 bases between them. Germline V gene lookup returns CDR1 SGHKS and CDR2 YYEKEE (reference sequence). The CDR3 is CASRPPPGTQYF. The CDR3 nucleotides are TGTGCCAGCAGACCACCCCCTGGGACCCAGTACTTC.

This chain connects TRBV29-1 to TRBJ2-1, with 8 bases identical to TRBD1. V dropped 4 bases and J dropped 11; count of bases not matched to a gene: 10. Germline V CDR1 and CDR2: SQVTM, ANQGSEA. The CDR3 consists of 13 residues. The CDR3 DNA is TGCAGCGTTGTTGGGACAGGTTTAGGAAAGCAGTTCTTC. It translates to CSVVGTGLGKQFF.

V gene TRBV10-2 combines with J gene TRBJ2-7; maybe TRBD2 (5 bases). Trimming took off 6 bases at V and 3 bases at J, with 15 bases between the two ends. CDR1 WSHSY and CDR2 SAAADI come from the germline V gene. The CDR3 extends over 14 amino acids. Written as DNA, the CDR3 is TGCGCCAGCAGGGCGGGCGGGTCTCTCTACGAGCAGTACTTC. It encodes CASRAGGSLYEQYF.

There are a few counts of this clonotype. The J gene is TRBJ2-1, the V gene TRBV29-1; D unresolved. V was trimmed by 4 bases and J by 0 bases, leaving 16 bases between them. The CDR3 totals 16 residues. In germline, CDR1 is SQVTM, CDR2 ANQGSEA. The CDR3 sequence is CSVAVMQTRSYNEQFF. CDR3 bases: TGCAGCGTTGCAGTTATGCAGACTCGCTCCTACAATGAGCAGTTCTTC.

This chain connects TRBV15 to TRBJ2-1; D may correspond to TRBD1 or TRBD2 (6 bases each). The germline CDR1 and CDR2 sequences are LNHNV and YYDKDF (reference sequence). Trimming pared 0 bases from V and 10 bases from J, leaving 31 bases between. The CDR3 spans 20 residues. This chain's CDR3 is CATSREGGSGVFGVFNEQFF. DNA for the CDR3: TGTGCCACCAGCAGAGAGGGGGGCTCAGGGGTATTTGGAGTTTTCAACGAGCAGTTCTTC.

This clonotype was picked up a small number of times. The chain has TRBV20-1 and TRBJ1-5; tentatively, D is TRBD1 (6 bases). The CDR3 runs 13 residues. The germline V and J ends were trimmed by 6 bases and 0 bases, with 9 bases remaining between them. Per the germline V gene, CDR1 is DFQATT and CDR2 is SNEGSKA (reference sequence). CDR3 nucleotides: TGCAGTGCCCGGGACATTAGCAATCAGCCCCAGCATTTT. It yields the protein CSARDISNQPQHF.

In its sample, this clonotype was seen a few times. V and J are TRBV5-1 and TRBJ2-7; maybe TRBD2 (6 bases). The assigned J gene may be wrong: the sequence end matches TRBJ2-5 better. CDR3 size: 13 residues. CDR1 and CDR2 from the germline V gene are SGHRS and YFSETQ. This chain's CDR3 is CASSLTGAQTQYF. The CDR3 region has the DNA TGCGCCAGCAGCTTAACGGGAGCCCAGACCCAGTACTTC.

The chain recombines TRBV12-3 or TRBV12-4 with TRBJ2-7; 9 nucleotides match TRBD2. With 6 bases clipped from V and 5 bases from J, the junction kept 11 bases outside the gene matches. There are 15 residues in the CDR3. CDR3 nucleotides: TGTGCCAGCAGCCTCAATAGCGGGAGTCTCGACGAGCAGTACTTC. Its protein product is CASSLNSGSLDEQYF.